This T cell receptor (beta chain) was sequenced in a study of long-term antiretroviral therapy in people with HIV. An immunoSEQ assay, version v3.0, was performed at survey level. The protocol was immunoSEQ multiplex PCR, while the TCRdb copy is restricted to in-frame clones and leaves out a portion. The sample lists about 20,000 clones; about four fifths were seen once. This clone appeared a few times. Losses at the gene ends were 6 bases for V and 3 bases for J; bases not matched to a gene: 2. Germline lookup yields CDR1 MNHNS and CDR2 SASEGT. This CDR3 is built from 12 residues. The sample was unsorted PBMCs, taken less than 2.5 years after starting antiretroviral therapy. This TCR was recovered from a man aged 35 to 55 with HIV. V is TRBV6-1 and J is TRBJ2-7, with 7 positions matching TRBD1. CDR3 sequence: CASSPGGYEQYF. CDR3 nucleotides: TGTGCCAGCAGCCCAGGGGGCTACGAGCAGTACTTC.